This T cell receptor (beta chain) was recorded in a study of blood T cell repertoires in COVID-19. The CDR3 covers 16 residues. V was trimmed by 4 bases and J by 2 bases, leaving 16 bases between them. Per the germline V gene, CDR1 is SGHDT and CDR2 is YYEEEE. The table came from immunoSEQ multiplex PCR; TCRdb's copy has only in-frame clones and leaves some out. The profile shows about 170,000 clones, 82% of them singletons. The material sequenced was peripheral blood. J is TRBJ2-1 and V is TRBV5-6, with D possibly being TRBD2 (7 bases). The clonotype comes from a woman aged 40 to 50 with COVID-19, enrolled during active disease. CDR3: CASSVDRGATYNEQFF. CDR3 bases: TGTGCCAGCAGCGTGGATCGGGGGGCTACCTACAATGAGCAGTTCTTC.